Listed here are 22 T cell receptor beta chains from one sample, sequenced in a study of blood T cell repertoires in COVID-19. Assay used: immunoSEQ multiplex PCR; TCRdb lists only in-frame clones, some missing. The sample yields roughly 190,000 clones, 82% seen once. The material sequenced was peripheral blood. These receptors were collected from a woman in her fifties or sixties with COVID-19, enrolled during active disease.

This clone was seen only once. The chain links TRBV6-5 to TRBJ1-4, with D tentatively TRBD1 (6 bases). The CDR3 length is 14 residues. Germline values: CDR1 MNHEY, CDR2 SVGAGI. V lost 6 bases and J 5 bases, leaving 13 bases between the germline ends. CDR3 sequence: CASRPKGGNEKLFF. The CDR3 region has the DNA TGTGCCAGCAGGCCGAAGGGGGGGAATGAAAAACTGTTTTTT.

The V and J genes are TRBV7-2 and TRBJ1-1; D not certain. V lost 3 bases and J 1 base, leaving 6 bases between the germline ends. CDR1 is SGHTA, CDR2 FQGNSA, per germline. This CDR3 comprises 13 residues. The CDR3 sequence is CASSFRGNTEAFF. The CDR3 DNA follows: TGTGCCAGCAGCTTCCGGGGGAACACTGAAGCTTTCTTT.

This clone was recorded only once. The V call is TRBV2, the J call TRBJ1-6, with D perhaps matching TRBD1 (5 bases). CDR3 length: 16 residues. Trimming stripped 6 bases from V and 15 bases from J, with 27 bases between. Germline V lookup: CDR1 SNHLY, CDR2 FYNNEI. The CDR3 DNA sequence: TGTGCCAGCAGCGGACGAAAGCAAGGGGCGGTTTGGGTCCTCCACTTT. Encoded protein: CASSGRKQGAVWVLHF.

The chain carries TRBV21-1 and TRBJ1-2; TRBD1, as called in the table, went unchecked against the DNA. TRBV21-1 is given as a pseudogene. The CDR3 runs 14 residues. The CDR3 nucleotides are TGTGCCAGCAGCAAAGGTCCAGGGCTTAATCGCTACACCTTC. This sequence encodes CASSKGPGLNRYTF.

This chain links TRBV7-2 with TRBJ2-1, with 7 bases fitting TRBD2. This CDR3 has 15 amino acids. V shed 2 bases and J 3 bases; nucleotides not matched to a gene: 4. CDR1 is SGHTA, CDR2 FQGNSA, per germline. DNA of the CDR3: TGTGCCAGCAGCTTAAGTGCGGGAGTCTACAATGAGCAGTTCTTC. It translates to CASSLSAGVYNEQFF.

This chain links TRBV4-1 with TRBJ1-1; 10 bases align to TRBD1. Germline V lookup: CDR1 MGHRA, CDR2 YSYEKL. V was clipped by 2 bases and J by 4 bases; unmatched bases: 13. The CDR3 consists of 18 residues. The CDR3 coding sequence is TGCGCCAGCAGCCAACAGCCGGGGGACAGGGGTAGAGGCACTGAAGCTTTCTTT. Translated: CASSQQPGDRGRGTEAFF.

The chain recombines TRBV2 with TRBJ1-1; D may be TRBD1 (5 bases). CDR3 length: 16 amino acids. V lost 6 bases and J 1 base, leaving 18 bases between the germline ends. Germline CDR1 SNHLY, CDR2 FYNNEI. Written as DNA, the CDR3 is TGTGCCAGCAGGATTACCGAGACAGCGAGGAACACTGAAGCTTTCTTT. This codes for CASRITETARNTEAFF.

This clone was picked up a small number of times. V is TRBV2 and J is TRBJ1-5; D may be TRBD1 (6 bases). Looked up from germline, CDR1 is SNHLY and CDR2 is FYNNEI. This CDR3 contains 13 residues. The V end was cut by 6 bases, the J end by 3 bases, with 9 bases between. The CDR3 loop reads CASSGQTNQPQHF. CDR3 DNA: TGTGCCAGCAGCGGACAGACCAATCAGCCCCAGCATTTT.

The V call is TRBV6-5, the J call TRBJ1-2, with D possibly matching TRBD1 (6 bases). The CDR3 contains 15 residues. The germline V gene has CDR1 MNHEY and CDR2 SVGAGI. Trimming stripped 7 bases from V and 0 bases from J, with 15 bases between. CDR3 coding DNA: TGTGCCAGCAACCTGGGGGGGCAAGCTAACTATGGCTACACCTTC. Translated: CASNLGGQANYGYTF.

Here the CDR3 DNA reads TGTGCCATCAGTGATCTAGGAGGGGCGGGGGAGCAGTACTTC. Protein: CAISDLGGAGEQYF. The chain carries TRBV10-3 and TRBJ2-7, with a possible D match to TRBD2 (6 bases). The V gene lost 3 bases and the J gene lost 7 bases, with 16 bases spanning the gap. Germline V lookup: CDR1 ENHRY, CDR2 SYGVKD. The CDR3 loop spans 14 amino acids.

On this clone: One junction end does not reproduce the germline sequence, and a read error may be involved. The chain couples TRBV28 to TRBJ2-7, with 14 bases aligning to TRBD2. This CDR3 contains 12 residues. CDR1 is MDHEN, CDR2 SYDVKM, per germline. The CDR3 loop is CASSSGLAGAHF. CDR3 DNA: TGTGCCAGCAGTTCGGGACTAGCGGGAGCTCACTTC.

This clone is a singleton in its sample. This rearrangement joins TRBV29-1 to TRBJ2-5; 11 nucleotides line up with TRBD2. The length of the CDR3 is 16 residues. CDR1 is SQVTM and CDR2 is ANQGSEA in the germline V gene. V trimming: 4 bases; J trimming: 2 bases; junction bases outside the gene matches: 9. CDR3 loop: CSVGFIAGGWQETQYF. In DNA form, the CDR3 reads TGCAGCGTTGGTTTTATAGCGGGGGGGTGGCAAGAGACCCAGTACTTC.

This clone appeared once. The CDR3 region is CASSFAGQGPVYGYTF. As DNA, the CDR3 is TGTGCCAGCAGCTTCGCGGGACAGGGGCCGGTCTATGGCTACACCTTC. The chain has TRBV5-6 and TRBJ1-2; 10 bases line up with TRBD1. The germline V gene encodes CDR1 SGHDT and CDR2 YYEEEE. The CDR3 totals 16 residues. With 2 bases clipped from V and 4 bases from J, the junction kept 8 bases outside the gene matches.

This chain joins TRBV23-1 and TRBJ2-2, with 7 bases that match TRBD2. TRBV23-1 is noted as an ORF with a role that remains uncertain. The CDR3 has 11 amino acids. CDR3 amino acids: CGGGRTGELFF. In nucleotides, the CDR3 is TGCGGGGGGGGACGCACCGGGGAGCTGTTTTTT.

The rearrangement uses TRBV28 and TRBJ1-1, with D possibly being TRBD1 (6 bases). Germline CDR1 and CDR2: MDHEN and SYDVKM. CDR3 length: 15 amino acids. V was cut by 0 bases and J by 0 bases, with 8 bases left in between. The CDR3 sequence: CASSLWGAMNTEAFF. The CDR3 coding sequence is TGTGCCAGCAGTTTATGGGGGGCCATGAACACTGAAGCTTTCTTT.

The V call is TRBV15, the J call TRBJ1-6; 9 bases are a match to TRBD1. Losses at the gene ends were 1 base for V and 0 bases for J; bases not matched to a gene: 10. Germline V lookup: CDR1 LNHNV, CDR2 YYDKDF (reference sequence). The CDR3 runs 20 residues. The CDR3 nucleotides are TGTGCCACCAGCAGAGTTACGGGACAGGGCGTCAGCTCCTATAATTCACCCCTCCACTTT. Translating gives CATSRVTGQGVSSYNSPLHF.

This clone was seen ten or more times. The CDR3 reads CASSHPQGGGNTIYF. CDR3 sequence (DNA): TGTGCCAGCAGCCACCCCCAGGGGGGTGGAAACACCATATATTTT. The V gene is TRBV6-5, the J gene TRBJ1-3; 7 nucleotides agree with TRBD1. J was trimmed by 3 bases and V by 6 bases; bases with no gene match: 8. The CDR3 runs 15 residues. CDR1 and CDR2 from the germline V gene are MNHEY and SVGAGI.

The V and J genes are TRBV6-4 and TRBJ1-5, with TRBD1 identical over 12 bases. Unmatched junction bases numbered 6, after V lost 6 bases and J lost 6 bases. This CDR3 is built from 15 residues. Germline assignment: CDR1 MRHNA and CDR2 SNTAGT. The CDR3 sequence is CASSPGQGATQPQHF. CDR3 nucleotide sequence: TGTGCCAGCAGCCCGGGACAGGGGGCAACTCAGCCCCAGCATTTT.

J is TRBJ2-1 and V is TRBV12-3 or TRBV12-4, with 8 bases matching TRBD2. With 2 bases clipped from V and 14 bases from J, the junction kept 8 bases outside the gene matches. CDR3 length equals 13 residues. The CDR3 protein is CASSLQTSGPKFF. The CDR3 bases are TGTGCCAGCAGTTTACAAACTAGCGGCCCGAAGTTCTTC.

CDR3 DNA sequence: TGTGCCAGCAGAGAGACAGGGGGGTACGAGCAGTACGTC. Protein sequence: CASRETGGYEQYV. The rearrangement joins TRBV27 to TRBJ2-7; 9 nucleotides match TRBD1. The V and J ends lost 6 bases and 4 bases, in that order; junction bases with no gene match: 4. This CDR3 is built from 13 residues. Germline loops: CDR1 MNHEY, CDR2 SMNVEV (reference sequence).

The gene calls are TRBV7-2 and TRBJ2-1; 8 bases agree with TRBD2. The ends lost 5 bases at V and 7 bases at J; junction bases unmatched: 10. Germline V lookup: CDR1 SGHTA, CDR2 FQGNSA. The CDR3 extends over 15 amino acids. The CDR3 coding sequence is TGTGCCAGCAGCCGGCTCGGGGGGGTTGGGAATGAGCAGTTCTTC. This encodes CASSRLGGVGNEQFF.

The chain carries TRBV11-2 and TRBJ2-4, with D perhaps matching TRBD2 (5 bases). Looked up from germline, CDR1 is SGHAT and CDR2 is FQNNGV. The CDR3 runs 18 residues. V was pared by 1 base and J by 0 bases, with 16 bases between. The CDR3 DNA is TGTGCCAGCAGCTTAGCGTCGAATCTACTAGTAGCCAAAAACATTCAGTACTTC. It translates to CASSLASNLLVAKNIQYF.